Following are 19 T cell receptor beta chains from one sample sequenced in a study of blood T cells in healthy people across ages. Combining a sample-barcoded 5' primer with a J-beta primer mix, a second PCR ran for roughly 7 to 12 cycles. MiXCR, run by TCRdb on the 5' RACE reads, gives a single entry per CDR3 protein. The sample has roughly 2 million distinct CDR3 sequences, around 50% seen once. The sequenced sample was blood. These receptors all stem from a woman aged 40 to 50 in good health.

This clonotype was seen only a few times. The chain has TRBV7-9 and TRBJ2-6; 7 nucleotides match TRBD2. CDR1 is SEHNR and CDR2 is FQNEAQ in the germline V gene (reference sequence). J lost 1 base, V lost 4 bases, and 4 bases had no gene match. The CDR3 spans 16 residues. CDR3 bases: TGTGCCAGCAGCTCCTTGCGGGAGTCTGGGGCCAACGTCCTGACTTTC. The encoded protein is CASSSLRESGANVLTF.

V usage is TRBV6-1 and J usage is TRBJ1-2; 10 nucleotides match TRBD1. CDR1 is MNHNS and CDR2 is SASEGT in the germline V gene. The CDR3 spans 13 residues. V lost 6 bases, J lost 7 bases, and 5 bases stayed unmatched. The CDR3 loop reads CASRTGGSGGYTF. The DNA for the CDR3 is TGTGCCAGCAGGACAGGGGGCTCCGGTGGCTACACCTTC.

This clonotype has more than one count but fewer than ten. This chain uses TRBV29-1 with TRBJ2-3; TRBD1 might be the D (6 bases). Germline V gene sequence: CDR1 SQVTM, CDR2 ANQGSEA. The CDR3 totals 14 residues. The V and J ends lost 2 bases and 1 base respectively, with 10 bases between them. The CDR3 reads CSVEPGTRTDTQYF. The CDR3 DNA reads as TGCAGCGTTGAACCCGGGACACGCACAGATACGCAGTATTTT.

This clonotype was recorded a few times. The CDR3 sequence: CANTTGKIYEQYF. The DNA of the CDR3 is TGCGCCAATACGACAGGGAAAATCTACGAGCAGTACTTC. The chain combines TRBV10-1 with TRBJ2-5; 7 positions agree with TRBD1. With the DNA end fitting TRBJ2-7 better, the J assignment may be wrong. Germline CDR1 reads WNHNN; CDR2 reads SYGVQD (reference sequence). The CDR3 covers 13 residues.

Comment on this clonotype: A far bigger clonotype differs at one base, so this is likely a read error. The J gene is TRBJ2-6, the V gene TRBV6-5; the D gene is possibly TRBD1 (5 bases). The germline gives CDR1 MNHEY, CDR2 SVGAGI. CDR3 length: 15 residues. Trimming cost V 7 bases and J 0 bases, with 10 bases left between them. The DNA of the CDR3 is TGTGCCAGCAATTTCGACAGCTCTGGGGCCAACGTCCTGACTTTC. This encodes CASNFDSSGANVLTF.

V gene TRBV7-2 combines with J gene TRBJ1-2; 8 nucleotides line up with TRBD1. This CDR3 contains 15 residues. V lost 3 bases and J lost 4; bases outside the gene matches: 7. From germline, CDR1 is SGHTA and CDR2 FQGNSA. This chain's CDR3 is CASSFGLTGGYGYTF. The CDR3 DNA reads as TGTGCCAGCAGCTTTGGATTAACAGGGGGCTATGGCTACACCTTC. The variable domain in full, completed from reference TRBV7-2 and TRBJ1-2, reads GAGVSQSPSNKVTEKGKDVELRCDPISGHTALYWYRQSLGQGLEFLIYFQGNSAPDKSGLPSDRFSAERTGGSVSTLTIQRTQQEDSAVYLCASSFGLTGGYGYTFGSGTRLTVV.

As for this clonotype: The junction departs from the called germline gene at one end, perhaps through a read error. The rearrangement links TRBV12-3 or TRBV12-4 to TRBJ1-5; D might be TRBD1 (5 bases). This CDR3 contains 16 residues. This chain's CDR3 is CAGSIAGLGDNQPQHF. In DNA, the CDR3 is TGTGCCGGCAGCATAGCCGGGCTGGGGGACAATCAGCCCCAGCATTTT.

This rearrangement joins TRBV4-2 to TRBJ2-1, with a weak D call TRBD1 (6 bases). V gave up 3 bases and J gave up 4 bases, with 13 bases separating them. Looked up from germline, CDR1 is LGHNA and CDR2 is YNFKEQ. This CDR3 region has 15 residues. The CDR3 is CASSHGGRDYNEQFF. DNA of the CDR3: TGTGCCAGCAGCCATGGGGGCAGAGATTACAATGAGCAGTTCTTC.

The chain combines TRBV5-5 with TRBJ2-1; tentative D call: TRBD2 (6 bases). The V and J ends lost 0 bases and 8 bases respectively, with 9 bases between them. The CDR3 loop spans 13 amino acids. In germline, CDR1 is SGHKS, CDR2 YYEKEE (reference sequence). The CDR3 sequence is CASSLGDWDEQFF. CDR3 DNA: TGTGCCAGCAGCTTGGGGGACTGGGATGAGCAGTTCTTC.

This clonotype has a count of ten or more. Mismatch with germline at one junction end may stem from a read error. This chain uses TRBV5-1 with TRBJ2-1; 12 bases are shared with TRBD2. This CDR3 has 15 residues. Per germline, CDR1 SGHRS and CDR2 YFSETQ. CDR3 in amino acids: CASSSSGGAGNEQFF. Here the CDR3 DNA reads TGTGCCAGCAGCTCTAGCGGGGGGGCCGGCAATGAGCAGTTCTTC.

This clonotype was counted once. The chain employs TRBV5-4 and TRBJ2-7; 12 nucleotides agree with TRBD1. Trimming took 4 bases from V and 0 from J; bases not matched to a gene: 14. The germline gives CDR1 SGHNT, CDR2 YYREEE (reference sequence). This CDR3 spans 19 amino acids. The CDR3: CASSPPGQGAIPSSYEQYF. As DNA, the CDR3 is TGTGCCAGCAGCCCACCGGGACAGGGGGCTATACCGTCCTCCTACGAGCAGTACTTC.

The CDR3 DNA sequence: TGTGCCAGCAGTGACCCTACTGGTACGGGGGAAAAACTGTTTTTT. Translating gives CASSDPTGTGEKLFF. The chain combines TRBV25-1 with TRBJ1-4; no clear D. The CDR3 loop spans 15 amino acids. The germline gives CDR1 MGHDK, CDR2 SYGVNS. The germline V and J ends were trimmed by 3 bases and 8 bases, with 16 bases remaining between them.

V usage is TRBV12-3 or TRBV12-4 and J usage is TRBJ1-4; TRBD1 is a possible D gene (5 bases). V lost 6 bases to trimming and J lost 6 bases, with 11 bases between them. CDR3 size: 13 residues. CDR3 DNA: TGTGCCAGCAGCAGTGGGGGGGATGAAAAACTGTTTTTT. Encoded protein: CASSSGGDEKLFF.

The chain joins TRBV4-3 to TRBJ2-5; the match to TRBD2 covers 11 bases. The CDR3 sequence is 19 residues long. Germline CDR1 LGHNA, CDR2 YSLEER. V was pared by 0 bases and J by 2 bases, with 11 bases of the junction left unmatched. The chain's CDR3 is CASSQEAVAGGLDQETQYF. The CDR3 bases are TGCGCCAGCAGCCAAGAGGCGGTAGCGGGGGGGCTTGATCAAGAGACCCAGTACTTC.

This clonotype was seen only a few times. The J gene is TRBJ2-7, the V gene TRBV7-9; D is unclear. The germline V gene encodes CDR1 SEHNR and CDR2 FQNEAQ (reference sequence). This CDR3 is built from 13 residues. Deletions cut 0 bases from V and 5 bases from J, with 8 bases between. CDR3 amino acids: CASSLAGGNEQYF. The CDR3 coding sequence is TGTGCCAGCAGCTTAGCAGGTGGAAACGAGCAGTACTTC.

Written as DNA, the CDR3 is TGTGCCAGCAGTGAAAGTCAGGGTAGCTCCTATAATTCACCCCTCCACTTT. The encoded protein is CASSESQGSSYNSPLHF. J is TRBJ1-6 and V is TRBV2; D possibly corresponds to TRBD1 (5 bases). V was trimmed by 2 bases and J by 0 bases, leaving 11 bases between them. The CDR3 length is 17 residues. Germline values: CDR1 SNHLY, CDR2 FYNNEI.

J is TRBJ2-1 and V is TRBV4-3; D is perhaps TRBD2 (5 bases). Germline assignment: CDR1 LGHNA and CDR2 YSLEER. The CDR3 is made up of 14 amino acids. V lost 6 bases to trimming and J lost 3 bases, with 12 bases between them. The CDR3 protein is CASRSLRGYNEQFF. The DNA for the CDR3 is TGCGCCAGCAGGTCCCTTCGGGGCTACAATGAGCAGTTCTTC.

CDR3 DNA sequence: TGTGCCAGCAACCCGCGCGCGGGGGGGCCTGGCACAGATACGCAGTATTTT. Translating it yields CASNPRAGGPGTDTQYF. The rearrangement joins TRBV4-2 to TRBJ2-3, with TRBD2 identical over 9 bases. Trimming removed 7 bases from V and 1 base from J; junction bases left unmatched: 12. The CDR3 consists of 17 residues. CDR1 and CDR2 from the germline V gene are LGHNA and YNFKEQ.

This clonotype was seen a handful of times. The chain uses TRBV6-1 and TRBJ2-4; D is possibly TRBD1 or TRBD2 (5 bases each). Deletions cut 2 bases from V and 6 bases from J, with 8 bases between. Germline CDR1 MNHNS, CDR2 SASEGT. The CDR3 consists of 13 residues. The CDR3 bases are TGTGCCAGCAGTGAACTGAGGGGAAACATTCAGTACTTC. As protein: CASSELRGNIQYF.